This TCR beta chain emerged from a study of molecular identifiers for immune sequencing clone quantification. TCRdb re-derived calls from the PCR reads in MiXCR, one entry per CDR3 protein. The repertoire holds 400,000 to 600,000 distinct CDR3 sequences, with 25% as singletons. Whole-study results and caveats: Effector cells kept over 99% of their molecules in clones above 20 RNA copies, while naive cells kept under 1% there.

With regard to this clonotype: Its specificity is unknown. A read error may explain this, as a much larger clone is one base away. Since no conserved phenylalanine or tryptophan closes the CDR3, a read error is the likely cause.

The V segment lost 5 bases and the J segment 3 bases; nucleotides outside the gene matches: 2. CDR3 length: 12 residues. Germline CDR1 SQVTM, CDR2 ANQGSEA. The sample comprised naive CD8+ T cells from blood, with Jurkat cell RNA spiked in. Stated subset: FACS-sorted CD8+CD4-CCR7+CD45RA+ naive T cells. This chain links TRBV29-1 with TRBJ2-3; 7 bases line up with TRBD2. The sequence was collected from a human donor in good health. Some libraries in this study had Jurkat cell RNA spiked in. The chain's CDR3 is CSVLAETDTQYY. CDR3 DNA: TGCAGCGTTCTAGCGGAGACAGATACGCAGTATTAT.